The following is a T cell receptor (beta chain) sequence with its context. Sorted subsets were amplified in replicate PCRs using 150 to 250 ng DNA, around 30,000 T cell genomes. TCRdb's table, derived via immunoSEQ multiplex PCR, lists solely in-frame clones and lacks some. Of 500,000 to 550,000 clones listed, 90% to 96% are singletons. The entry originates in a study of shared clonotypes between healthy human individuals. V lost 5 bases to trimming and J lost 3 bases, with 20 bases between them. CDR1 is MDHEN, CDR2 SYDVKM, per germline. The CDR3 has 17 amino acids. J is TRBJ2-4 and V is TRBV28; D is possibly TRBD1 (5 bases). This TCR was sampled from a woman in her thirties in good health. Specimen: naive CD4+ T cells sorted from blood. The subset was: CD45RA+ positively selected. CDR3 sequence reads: CASSPLSGPQGKNIQYF. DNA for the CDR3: TGTGCCAGCAGTCCACTTTCCGGTCCCCAGGGCAAAAACATTCAGTACTTC.